This passage covers 30 T cell receptor beta chains from one sample sequenced in a study of shared clonotypes between healthy human individuals (TCRdb year 2020). Libraries were built with the immunoSEQ multiplex PCR assay. TCRdb's version of the immuneACCESS table is confined to in-frame rearrangements and falls short of the full clone set. An unresolved V gene accounts for under half of the shortfall where checked; the remainder is of unknown origin. Here the sample has around 1,000,000 clones; about 80% occur a single time. The top ten constitute 0.89% of the sample. The sample comprised memory CD4+ T cells from PBMCs. The cell subset or site label corresponds to: CD45RA-negative fraction. Every receptor here comes from a man younger than 35 in good health. Some clones in this sample may be carry-over from other donors' samples.

V usage is TRBV5-1 and J usage is TRBJ2-1; no firm D call. CDR1 is SGHRS and CDR2 is YFSETQ in the germline V gene. V was pared by 5 bases and J by 2 bases, with 14 bases between. The length of the CDR3 is 15 residues. This chain's CDR3 is CASRLRTETYNEQFF. The CDR3 DNA reads as TGCGCCAGCAGGCTACGAACCGAAACCTACAATGAGCAGTTCTTC. The full variable domain, with the rest looked up from reference TRBV5-1 and TRBJ2-1, is KAGVTQTPRYLIKTRGQQVTLSCSPISGHRSVSWYQQTPGQGLQFLFEYFSETQRNKGNFPGRFSGRQFSNSRSEMNVSTLELGDSALYLCASRLRTETYNEQFFGPGTRLTVL.

The chain combines TRBV5-1 with TRBJ2-7; D could derive from TRBD1 or TRBD2 (5 bases each). The germline gives CDR1 SGHRS, CDR2 YFSETQ. There are 11 residues in the CDR3. V was cut by 8 bases and J by 5 bases, with 11 bases left in between. CDR3 region: CASRDRDEQYF. In DNA, the CDR3 is TGCGCCAGTCGGGACCGTGACGAGCAGTACTTC. The whole variable domain, filled in from reference TRBV5-1 and TRBJ2-7, reads KAGVTQTPRYLIKTRGQQVTLSCSPISGHRSVSWYQQTPGQGLQFLFEYFSETQRNKGNFPGRFSGRQFSNSRSEMNVSTLELGDSALYLCASRDRDEQYFGPGTRLTVT.

Only a few counts were recorded for this clone. This chain connects TRBV2 to TRBJ2-2; 14 nucleotides align to TRBD2. This CDR3 region has 17 residues. V was pared by 6 bases and J by 2 bases, with 5 bases of the junction left unmatched. Germline V gene lookup returns CDR1 SNHLY and CDR2 FYNNEI. The CDR3 DNA sequence: TGTGCCAGCAGCCGGACTAGCGGGAGGCTAAACACCGGGGAGCTGTTTTTT. It yields the protein CASSRTSGRLNTGELFF.

The V gene is TRBV21-1, the J gene TRBJ1-3. TRBV21-1 is designated a pseudogene. The CDR3 is 17 residues long. CDR3 residues: CASRFPRQNEALNTIYF. In DNA form, the CDR3 reads TGTGCCAGCAGGTTCCCTAGGCAGAATGAAGCCCTAAACACCATATATTTT.

This clone was seen repeatedly, ten times or more. The chain is built from TRBV11-2 and TRBJ2-1; TRBD1 agrees at 9 bases. CDR1 is SGHAT and CDR2 is FQNNGV in the germline V gene. There are 17 residues in the CDR3. With 4 bases clipped from V and 1 base from J, the junction kept 8 bases outside the gene matches. CDR3 coding DNA: TGTGCCAGCAGCTCGTTGGACAGGGGAGGGTCCTACAATGAGCAGTTCTTC. It is translated as CASSSLDRGGSYNEQFF.

The chain recombines TRBV19 with TRBJ1-4; D is uncertain. Germline V CDR1 and CDR2: LNHDA, SQIVND (reference sequence). V was clipped by 5 bases and J by 4 bases, with 14 bases between them. The length of the CDR3 is 15 residues. The CDR3 nucleotides read TGTGCCAGTAGTCAGCCGCGGGATGGTAATGAAAAACTGTTTTTT. Protein sequence: CASSQPRDGNEKLFF.

V gene TRBV28 combines with J gene TRBJ1-2, with a tentative D call TRBD1 (5 bases). This CDR3 comprises 13 residues. Deletions cut 2 bases from V and 5 bases from J, with 9 bases between. Germline CDR1 reads MDHEN; CDR2 reads SYDVKM. The CDR3 region has the DNA TGTGCCAGCAGTTTAATTTCAGGGTATGGCTACACCTTC. It encodes CASSLISGYGYTF.

The chain recombines TRBV11-2 with TRBJ1-1; TRBD1 agrees at 8 bases. Germline V gene sequence: CDR1 SGHAT, CDR2 FQNNGV. The CDR3 totals 14 residues. Trimming cost V 2 bases and J 7 bases; bases outside gene matches: 6. This CDR3 is CASSLQGAPGEAFF. The CDR3 DNA is TGTGCCAGCAGCTTACAGGGGGCGCCGGGTGAAGCTTTCTTT.

V usage is TRBV6-1 and J usage is TRBJ1-2; 7 nucleotides agree with TRBD1. Germline V gene sequence: CDR1 MNHNS, CDR2 SASEGT. Germline trimming cut 8 bases from V and 2 bases from J; bases unmatched to any gene: 11. CDR3 length: 15 amino acids. The CDR3 DNA reads TGTGCCAGCGGAGAATTGACAGGGCCCAACTATGGCTACACCTTC. Translating it yields CASGELTGPNYGYTF.

V gene TRBV30 combines with J gene TRBJ1-2, with 10 positions matching TRBD1. The CDR3 has 13 amino acids. The germline V gene encodes CDR1 GTSNPN and CDR2 SVGIG (reference sequence). J was trimmed by 8 bases and V by 3 bases; bases with no gene match: 6. The DNA of the CDR3 is TGTGCCTGGAGCCCCGGGACAGGGGAAGGCTACACCTTC. Protein product: CAWSPGTGEGYTF. The full variable domain, rest sourced from reference TRBV30 and TRBJ1-2, is SQTIHQWPATLVQPVGSPLSLECTVEGTSNPNLYWYRQAAGRGLQLLFYSVGIGQISSEVPQNLSASRPQDRQFILSSKKLLLSDSGFYLCAWSPGTGEGYTFGSGTRLTVV.

This clone came up once. This chain connects TRBV5-4 to TRBJ2-1, with D unclear. Germline V gene sequence: CDR1 SGHNT, CDR2 YYREEE (reference sequence). CDR3 length equals 14 residues. V lost 0 bases to trimming and J lost 5 bases, with 9 bases between them. The chain's CDR3 is CASSLAELNNEQFF. The CDR3 DNA reads TGTGCCAGCAGCTTGGCGGAGCTTAACAATGAGCAGTTCTTC.

V is TRBV6-1 and J is TRBJ2-5; TRBD1 agrees at 10 bases. The CDR3 is 15 residues long. J gave up 5 bases and V 4 bases, and 7 bases lay outside the gene matches. Germline V lookup: CDR1 MNHNS, CDR2 SASEGT. CDR3 sequence reads: CASSVRWDRGETQYF. The CDR3 region has the DNA TGTGCCAGCAGTGTGAGGTGGGACAGGGGTGAGACCCAGTACTTC.

This chain connects TRBV11-2 to TRBJ1-5; 7 bases are a match to TRBD1. Germline CDR1 SGHAT, CDR2 FQNNGV. Trimming took 5 bases from V and 4 from J; bases not matched to a gene: 5. CDR3 length equals 14 residues. CDR3 in DNA: TGTGCCAGCAGCCTTTCAGGGGGAAATCAGCCCCAGCATTTT. Its protein product is CASSLSGGNQPQHF.

Of note for this clone: One junction end disagrees with the germline gene, perhaps due to a read error. The V and J genes are TRBV6-5 and TRBJ2-7, with D unclear. The germline V gene encodes CDR1 MNHEY and CDR2 SVGAGI. This CDR3 comprises 15 residues. The CDR3 loop reads CAGSYQPDSSYEQYF. CDR3 coding DNA: TGTGCCGGCAGTTACCAACCGGATAGCTCCTACGAGCAGTACTTC.

This clone has only one observation. The chain links TRBV28 to TRBJ1-2, with D perhaps matching TRBD1 (6 bases). V was trimmed by 5 bases and J by 2 bases, leaving 15 bases between them. CDR1 is MDHEN and CDR2 is SYDVKM in the germline V gene. This CDR3 spans 15 amino acids. The CDR3 nucleotides are TGTGCCAGCAGTCCCGGGACAACACTAAACTATGGCTACACCTTC. Translating gives CASSPGTTLNYGYTF.

This rearrangement joins TRBV30 to TRBJ2-5; D not certain. Germline V gives CDR1 GTSNPN, CDR2 SVGIG (reference sequence). The CDR3 extends over 11 amino acids. The V and J ends lost 2 bases and 5 bases respectively, with 6 bases between them. The CDR3 loop is CAWSSLETQYF. The CDR3 coding sequence is TGTGCCTGGAGTAGCTTGGAGACCCAGTACTTC.

The J gene is TRBJ2-7, the V gene TRBV30; the D is unclear. The germline CDR1 and CDR2 sequences are GTSNPN and SVGIG (reference sequence). V lost 2 bases and J lost 4, with 12 bases in between. The CDR3 sequence is 13 residues long. The CDR3 loop is CAWSFVGRYEQYF. The DNA for the CDR3 is TGTGCCTGGAGTTTCGTCGGGCGGTACGAGCAGTACTTC.

The rearrangement uses TRBV6-4 and TRBJ2-1; 7 bases line up with TRBD2. The V and J ends lost 5 bases and 9 bases, in that order; junction bases with no gene match: 4. The CDR3 has 12 amino acids. Germline CDR1 is MRHNA and CDR2 is SNTAGT. CDR3 DNA: TGTGCCAGCAGTTCTGGCGGGGGTGAGCAGTTCTTC. This gives the protein CASSSGGGEQFF.

The V gene is TRBV6-6, the J gene TRBJ1-2; D ambiguous. V lost 7 bases and J 8 bases, leaving 14 bases between the germline ends. The V gene's germline CDR1 is MNHNY and CDR2 SVGAGI (reference sequence). CDR3 length: 12 residues. The CDR3 DNA reads as TGTGCCAGCAAGAGTCAGGCTTGGGGCTACACCTTC. It encodes CASKSQAWGYTF.

The rearrangement joins TRBV27 to TRBJ2-7, with D possibly being TRBD2 (6 bases). Germline lookup yields CDR1 MNHEY and CDR2 SMNVEV (reference sequence). The CDR3 is made up of 15 amino acids. V was clipped by 2 bases and J by 0 bases, with 11 bases between them. CDR3 DNA: TGTGCCAGCAGTTTAATAGCGGCTAACTCCTACGAGCAGTACTTC. Translation: CASSLIAANSYEQYF.

The chain joins TRBV27 to TRBJ2-1, with 9 bases aligning to TRBD2. The V gene end was trimmed by 6 bases and the J gene end by 4 bases; junction bases not matched to a gene: 4. This CDR3 is 14 amino acids long. Germline V gene sequence: CDR1 MNHEY, CDR2 SMNVEV (reference sequence). The DNA of the CDR3 is TGTGCCAGCAGGCTAGCGGGAACATACAATGAGCAGTTCTTC. Its translation is CASRLAGTYNEQFF.

J is TRBJ2-5 and V is TRBV7-2; unclear D gene. The germline V and J ends were trimmed by 5 bases and 5 bases, with 12 bases remaining between them. The CDR3 runs 13 residues. Germline V gives CDR1 SGHTA, CDR2 FQGNSA. CDR3 sequence reads: CASSLNAMETQYF. The CDR3, as DNA: TGTGCCAGCAGCCTAAACGCTATGGAGACCCAGTACTTC.

V and J are TRBV5-7 and TRBJ1-4; 7 bases fit TRBD1. TRBV5-7 is annotated as an ORF whose role is uncertain. This CDR3 is 18 amino acids long. After removal of 5 bases from V and 0 bases from J, the junction contained 13 bases not matched to a gene. CDR3 DNA: TGTGCCAGCAGTCCCCGCGAAGGGACAGAAACAACTAATGAAAAACTGTTTTTT. It translates to CASSPREGTETTNEKLFF.

This CDR3 reads CASSQETAWAGRYEQYF. The CDR3 DNA reads as TGCGCCAGCAGCCAAGAGACGGCCTGGGCGGGAAGGTACGAGCAGTACTTC. The chain couples TRBV4-1 to TRBJ2-7; a possible D gene is TRBD2 (6 bases). Germline assignment: CDR1 MGHRA and CDR2 YSYEKL. This CDR3 has 17 residues. V was pared by 0 bases and J by 4 bases, with 19 bases between.

This chain links TRBV13 with TRBJ1-4; D is unresolved. The V gene lost 2 bases and the J gene lost 5 bases, with 15 bases spanning the gap. CDR1 is PRHDT, CDR2 FYEKMQ, per germline (reference sequence). The length of the CDR3 is 16 residues. The CDR3 region is CASSLRTGGQNEKLFF. The CDR3 coding sequence is TGTGCCAGCAGCTTAAGGACGGGAGGGCAAAATGAAAAACTGTTTTTT.

The chain couples TRBV7-3 to TRBJ2-7, with 9 bases lining up with TRBD1. The CDR3 is made up of 14 amino acids. The trim removed 0 bases at V and 7 bases at J, leaving 4 bases unmatched. Germline CDR1 reads SGHTA; CDR2 reads FQGTGA. The CDR3 loop reads CASSLTRGTGEQYF. The CDR3 DNA is TGTGCCAGCAGCTTAACTCGGGGGACAGGGGAGCAGTACTTC.

This clone was seen just once. This likely came from a read error, as a far larger clone is one base away. The V and J genes are TRBV30 and TRBJ1-2; perhaps TRBD1 as D (6 bases). The CDR3 runs to 13 residues. Per germline, CDR1 GTSNPN and CDR2 SVGIG (reference sequence). CDR3 protein: CVWRGKGRVGYTF. CDR3 bases: TGTGTCTGGAGGGGGAAGGGAAGGGTTGGCTACACCTTC.

This chain uses TRBV2 with TRBJ1-5; a possible D gene is TRBD1 (6 bases). CDR3 size: 16 residues. V was cut by 6 bases and J by 1 base, with 16 bases left in between. Germline V gene sequence: CDR1 SNHLY, CDR2 FYNNEI. The CDR3 protein is CASRVGGGGSNQPQHF. In nucleotides, the CDR3 is TGTGCCAGCAGGGTTGGGGGCGGGGGCAGCAATCAGCCCCAGCATTTT.

V is TRBV6-4 and J is TRBJ2-2; no definite D call. This CDR3 comprises 14 residues. V was clipped by 4 bases and J by 0 bases, with 6 bases between them. Germline assignment: CDR1 MRHNA and CDR2 SNTAGT. CDR3 DNA: TGTGCCAGCAGTGTTAGTACGAACACCGGGGAGCTGTTTTTT. Residues: CASSVSTNTGELFF.

CDR3 DNA sequence: TGTGCCAGCAGGGACAGGGGAAGCTCCTACGAGCAGTACTTC. Amino acids: CASRDRGSSYEQYF. The rearrangement links TRBV6-5 to TRBJ2-7; 9 bases line up with TRBD1. Germline V gene lookup returns CDR1 MNHEY and CDR2 SVGAGI. J gave up 0 bases and V 6 bases, and 3 bases lay outside the gene matches. The length of the CDR3 is 14 residues.